The rows below give T cell receptor beta chains drawn from one sample of a study of technical replicates of blood from a few donors. Only in-frame clones appear in the TCRdb table, and some are missing; sequencing was by immunoSEQ multiplex PCR. The sample includes 85,000 to 100,000 clones, 95% of them seen just once. Input material: T cells isolated from PBMCs. These receptors originate from a human donor in good health. Both conserved end residues are trimmed from each CDR3. Fields, in order: D gene, V gene, J gene, CDR3 protein. A D gene is named only where the DNA matches it firmly.

TRBD1	TRBV6-5	TRBJ2-5	ASSYRMTGLGETQY
NA	TRBV6-6	TRBJ1-1	ASRAEGAEAF
TRBD2	TRBV7-8	TRBJ2-7	ASSPPGGAYEQY
NA	TRBV9	TRBJ2-5	ASSVDVRGRETQY
NA	TRBV2	TRBJ1-3	ASTTWGLAGNTIY
TRBD1	TRBV27	TRBJ1-4	ASSFGDRVGVPTNEKLF
TRBD1	TRBV2	TRBJ1-1	ASRRTGGIAAF
NA	TRBV27	TRBJ1-1	ASSLSRNTEAF
TRBD2	TRBV27	TRBJ2-7	ASSLSGLALGYEQY
TRBD1	TRBV5-1	TRBJ1-6	ASSLSSGTDSYNSPLH
TRBD2	TRBV7-2	TRBJ2-7	ASSFVAGFTSEQY
NA	TRBV6-5	TRBJ1-1	ASSYSTGGGTEAF
NA	TRBV19	TRBJ2-7	ASSTRPRDMNSYEQY
TRBD2	TRBV5-5	TRBJ2-3	ASSLGIAGDTDTQY
NA	TRBV14	TRBJ2-3	ASSQEFHYQGTDTQY
TRBD2	TRBV29-1	TRBJ2-2	SVALAGGSTGELF
NA	TRBV5-4	TRBJ2-5	ASSLDGRGQETQY
NA	TRBV7-9	TRBJ1-4	ASSLARNEKLF
NA	TRBV2	TRBJ2-3	ASSGGGRVDTQY
TRBD1	TRBV6-5	TRBJ1-1	ASSYSAGQGFEAF
TRBD1	TRBV28	TRBJ2-2	ASSSPGQSNTGELF
NA	TRBV5-8	TRBJ2-1	ASSLANGPDEQF
TRBD1	TRBV11-1	TRBJ2-3	ASSLQGAGTDTQY
NA	TRBV28	TRBJ2-7	ASSPLWHEQY